The entry below describes one T cell receptor (beta chain). What it binds is unknown. This record comes from a study of beta chain features in type 1 diabetes. Study outcomes and limitations: Across all four CD4+ subsets, people with type 1 diabetes showed modestly shorter TCRB CDR3s.

V was shortened by 5 bases and J by 6 bases, with 13 bases between the two germline ends. The CDR3 covers 14 residues. CDR1 is SEHNR and CDR2 is FQNEAQ in the germline V gene (reference sequence). Sequencing targeted expressed TCRB transcripts, as all isolated RNA had been reverse transcribed. Sequencing was performed with immunoSEQ multiplex PCR; in TCRdb, only in-frame clones are kept and a portion is missing. The table has 300,000 to 400,000 clones, 11% seen once. The material sequenced was naive CD4+ T cells from blood. The sequence came from a woman aged 25 to 39 in good health. This chain connects TRBV7-9 to TRBJ2-2; D gene uncertain. The CDR3 region is CASSPVERAGELFF. CDR3 DNA sequence: TGTGCCAGCAGCCCTGTCGAGAGAGCCGGGGAGCTGTTTTTT.